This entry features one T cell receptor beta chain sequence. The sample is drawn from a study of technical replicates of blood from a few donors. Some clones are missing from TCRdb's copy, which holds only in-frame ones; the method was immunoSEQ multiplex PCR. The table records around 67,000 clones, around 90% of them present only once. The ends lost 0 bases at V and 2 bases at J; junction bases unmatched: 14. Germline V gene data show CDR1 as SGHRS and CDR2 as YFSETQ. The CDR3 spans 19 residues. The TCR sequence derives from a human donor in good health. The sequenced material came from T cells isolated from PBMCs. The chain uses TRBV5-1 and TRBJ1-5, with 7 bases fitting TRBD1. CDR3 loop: CASSLEPGDRGLRNQPQHF. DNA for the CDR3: TGCGCCAGCAGCTTGGAGCCTGGAGATAGGGGGCTTCGCAATCAGCCCCAGCATTTT.